This T cell receptor (beta chain) was identified during a study of blood T cell repertoires in COVID-19. Study information: Donors in the United States, Italy and Spain gave samples during acute or convalescent COVID-19.

Trimming cost V 5 bases and J 5 bases; bases outside gene matches: 16. Per germline, CDR1 MNHEY and CDR2 SVGEGT. The CDR3 is made up of 18 amino acids. Data came from immunoSEQ multiplex PCR; TCRdb stores just in-frame clones and leaves some out. This sample has 50,000 to 85,000 clones; about 80% occur once, and the top ten carry almost 10%. Sequencing was done on a sample of peripheral blood. This receptor was identified in a human donor in a cohort sampled during active COVID-19. V gene TRBV6-2 or TRBV6-3 combines with J gene TRBJ2-5; 11 nucleotides agree with TRBD2. The CDR3: CASSGPRLAGGFLETQYF. CDR3 DNA: TGTGCCAGCAGTGGGCCGAGGCTAGCGGGAGGTTTTCTCGAGACCCAGTACTTC.